This T cell receptor beta chain was retrieved from a study of cytomegalovirus exposure and HLA in healthy donors. Study summary: From around 180 million T cells, an earlier analysis saw roughly 110 million unique TCR beta sequences. Among the 400 or so donors who were genotyped, roughly 85% fell in the genetic ancestry cluster that is associated with self-reported Caucasian donors. Overall study results and limits: Other equally common chains were less clonally expanded than HLA-associated TCR beta chains, a later analysis showed. Analyzed later, most CMV-associated TCR beta chains appeared HLA-restricted.

As for this clone: What it recognizes is unknown.

PCR employed 60 Vbeta and 13 Jbeta primers. The repertoire was sequenced with immunoSEQ multiplex PCR; TCRdb's copy has only in-frame clones and lacks some. The sample contains about 200,000 clones, around 76% of which appear only once. There are 15 residues in the CDR3. Germline assignment: CDR1 SGHAT and CDR2 FQDESV (reference sequence). V was pared by 4 bases and J by 3 bases, with 5 bases of the junction left unmatched. V gene TRBV11-1 combines with J gene TRBJ2-7; 11 bases line up with TRBD1. The sequenced sample consisted of PBMCs. The TCR sequence derives from a man aged 25-45 years in good health and CMV-seronegative. The CDR3 DNA reads as TGTGCCAGCAGCTCGGGACAGGGGGTAGGCTACGAGCAGTACTTC. Translation gives CASSSGQGVGYEQYF. Filled out from reference TRBV11-1 and TRBJ2-7, the complete variable domain reads EAEVAQSPRYKITEKSQAVAFWCDPISGHATLYWYRQILGQGPELLVQFQDESVVDDSQLPKDRFSAERLKGVDSTLKIQPAELGDSAMYLCASSSGQGVGYEQYFGPGTRLTVT.